The T cell receptor (beta chain) described here comes from a study of long-term antiretroviral therapy in people with HIV. As for the study in general: Samples collected earliest predate the 2015 immediate-ART recommendation by about a decade.

This CDR3 has 14 residues. Germline assignment: CDR1 SNHLY and CDR2 FYNNEI. With V trimmed by 4 bases and J by 6 bases, 8 bases remained unmatched. The assay used was immunoSEQ (version v3.0), run at survey level. Samples were sequenced targeting 40,000-50,000 T-cell genomes each. Some clones are missing from TCRdb's copy, which holds only in-frame ones; the method was immunoSEQ multiplex PCR. The sample has around 35,000 clones; over 70% are singletons. The source was unsorted PBMCs, collected 3.1 years after starting antiretroviral therapy. The chain carries TRBV2 and TRBJ2-7; 8 bases agree with TRBD1. The receptor was isolated from a woman aged 50 to 65 with HIV. CDR3 nucleotides: TGTGCCAGCAGTGGACAGGGGCTTCTGGGCGAGCAGTACTTC. It translates to CASSGQGLLGEQYF.